This T cell receptor (beta chain) was documented in a study of human thymus T cells. Study-wide results and limits: Apparent bias marked the V and J gene usage of thymic and blood repertoires.

The CDR3 has 13 residues. Trimming cost V 6 bases and J 8 bases, with 13 bases left between them. The V gene's germline CDR1 is MNHEY and CDR2 SVGAGI. Donors were healthy Finnish babies undergoing corrective operations for congenital heart defects. In regard to this clone: The antigen is unknown.

TCRdb's table, derived via immunoSEQ multiplex PCR, lists solely in-frame clones and lacks some. Of about 46,000 clones listed, 95% are singletons. This clonotype originated in a girl younger than two with a congenital heart defect but otherwise immunologically healthy. The chain has TRBV6-5 and TRBJ1-4; perhaps TRBD1 as D (5 bases). The sequenced material came from blood. The CDR3 sequence is CASRPLEGEKLFF. As DNA, the CDR3 is TGTGCCAGCAGACCTTTAGAGGGGGAAAAACTGTTTTTT.